The clone carrying this TCR beta chain was picked up a small number of times. The antigen is not known. This sample is drawn from a study of CD8+ T cells in alopecia areata. Findings of the study overall: Resident alphabeta T-cell populations of normal skin are likewise subject to sequencing in scalp samples.

CDR3 length: 15 amino acids. Between the trimmed V and J ends, which lost 4 bases and 8 bases, there was a span of 20 bases. Per germline, CDR1 MGHRA and CDR2 YSYEKL. Treatment noted: oral pan-JAK inhibitor, 5-10 mg twice daily. cDNA reverse transcribed from extracted RNA served as the sequencing template. Sequencing was performed with immunoSEQ multiplex PCR; in TCRdb, only in-frame clones are kept and a portion is missing. This table holds 60,000 to 85,000 clones, 29% found once. The clonotype originates from a human donor with alopecia areata. The gene calls are TRBV4-1 and TRBJ1-2, with no clear D. Sequencing was performed on CD8+ T cells sorted from blood, taken at week 4, from a patient treated with tofacitinib. This chain's CDR3 is CASSPWLGVGDGYTF. The CDR3 DNA reads as TGCGCCAGCAGCCCCTGGCTTGGTGTGGGTGACGGCTACACCTTC.